Each of the 10 T cell receptor beta chains below was sequenced from the same sample in a study of technical replicates of blood from several donors. Libraries were prepared by immunoSEQ multiplex PCR; TCRdb keeps only in-frame clonotypes and omits some of them. Of roughly 74,000 clones listed, roughly 90% are singletons. Material: T cells isolated from PBMCs. These receptors all come from a human donor in good health.

This rearrangement joins TRBV19 to TRBJ2-3, with D possibly TRBD2 on 6 matching bases. Trimming shortened V by 9 bases and J by 5 bases, and 12 bases separated the two germline ends. Germline V CDR1 and CDR2: LNHDA, SQIVND (reference sequence). The CDR3 loop spans 12 amino acids. The DNA of the CDR3 is TGTGCCAGCCATACGGAGGGAGATACGCAGTATTTT. Translated, it gives CASHTEGDTQYF.

With regard to this clone: This sample includes further DNA sequences coding for the same CDR3. J is TRBJ1-1 and V is TRBV6-5; no clear D. The CDR3 contains 11 residues. From germline, CDR1 is MNHEY and CDR2 SVGAGI. Trimming stripped 6 bases from V and 5 bases from J, with 7 bases between. The DNA of the CDR3 is TGTGCCAGCAGGGGAGGAACTGAAGCTTTCTTT. It codes for CASRGGTEAFF.

The genes are TRBV19 and TRBJ2-1; 14 bases line up with TRBD2. The V gene end was trimmed by 3 bases and the J gene end by 8 bases; junction bases not matched to a gene: 0. Germline CDR1 reads LNHDA; CDR2 reads SQIVND (reference sequence). The length of the CDR3 is 14 residues. The CDR3 DNA is TGTGCCAGTAGTATGACTAGCGGGAGGGATGAGCAGTTCTTC. Translating it yields CASSMTSGRDEQFF.

This chain connects TRBV19 to TRBJ2-2, with TRBD2 matching 9 bases. This CDR3 is built from 15 residues. V lost 6 bases and J lost 4; bases outside the gene matches: 6. Germline V CDR1 and CDR2: LNHDA, SQIVND (reference sequence). The CDR3 here is CASSAGLAITGELFF. The CDR3 bases are TGTGCCAGTAGCGCGGGACTAGCCATCACCGGGGAGCTGTTTTTT.

V is TRBV5-1 and J is TRBJ1-3; D remains ambiguous. From germline, CDR1 is SGHRS and CDR2 YFSETQ. Trimming shortened V by 4 bases and J by 0 bases, and 8 bases separated the two germline ends. This CDR3 contains 14 residues. Here the CDR3 reads CASSRYSSGNTIYF. CDR3 coding DNA: TGCGCCAGCAGCCGCTACAGCTCTGGAAACACCATATATTTT.

This clone turned up a few times. The chain recombines TRBV27 with TRBJ2-7, with 9 bases that match TRBD1. The CDR3 is 15 amino acids. Trimming took 2 bases from V and 5 from J; bases not matched to a gene: 7. Germline loops: CDR1 MNHEY, CDR2 SMNVEV (reference sequence). The CDR3 is CASSLTGTGSHEQYF. The CDR3 DNA follows: TGTGCCAGCAGTTTAACCGGGACAGGGTCCCACGAGCAGTACTTC.

The chain uses TRBV28 and TRBJ1-5; D unresolved. The CDR3 has 12 amino acids. Germline V gives CDR1 MDHEN, CDR2 SYDVKM. Trimming pared 9 bases from V and 0 bases from J, leaving 6 bases between. CDR3: CASFYSNQPQHF. The CDR3 DNA follows: TGTGCCAGTTTTTATAGCAATCAGCCCCAGCATTTT.

CDR3 DNA sequence: TGTGCCAGCAGCTTAGACGGGAGGAGCACAGATACGCAGTATTTT. Translation: CASSLDGRSTDTQYF. The V call is TRBV7-3, the J call TRBJ2-3, with 7 bases matching TRBD2. Germline V lookup: CDR1 SGHTA, CDR2 FQGTGA. V shed 2 bases, J shed 0 bases, and the junction held 2 bases outside the gene matches. The CDR3 covers 15 residues.

V and J are TRBV14 and TRBJ2-3; possible D gene TRBD1, 6 bases. Germline CDR1 reads SGHDN; CDR2 reads FVKESK. The CDR3 contains 15 residues. Trimming shortened V by 0 bases and J by 2 bases, and 9 bases separated the two germline ends. The CDR3 loop reads CASSQDGTITDTQYF. Here the CDR3 DNA reads TGTGCCAGCAGCCAAGACGGGACAATCACAGATACGCAGTATTTT.

The CDR3 DNA follows: TGTGCCCAGGGAGGGGGATCAGGGAGTTCACGCGAGCAGTACTTC. The encoded protein is CAQGGGSGSSREQYF. This chain connects TRBV30 to TRBJ2-7; TRBD2 might be the D (7 bases). CDR1 is GTSNPN, CDR2 SVGIG, per germline (reference sequence). This CDR3 has 15 amino acids. The V and J ends lost 8 bases and 6 bases respectively, with 26 bases between them.